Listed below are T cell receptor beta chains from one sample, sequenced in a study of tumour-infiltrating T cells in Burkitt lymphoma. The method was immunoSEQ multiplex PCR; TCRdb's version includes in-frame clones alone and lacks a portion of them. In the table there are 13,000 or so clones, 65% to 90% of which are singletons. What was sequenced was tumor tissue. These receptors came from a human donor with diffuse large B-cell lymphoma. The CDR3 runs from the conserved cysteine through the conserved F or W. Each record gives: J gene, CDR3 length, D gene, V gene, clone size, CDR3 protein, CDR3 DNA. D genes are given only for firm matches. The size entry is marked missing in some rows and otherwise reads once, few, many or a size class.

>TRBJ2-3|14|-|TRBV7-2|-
CASSLVAGSDTQYF
TGTGCCAGCAGCTTAGTAGCAGGTAGTGATACGCAGTATTTT
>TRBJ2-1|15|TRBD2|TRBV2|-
CASSGLAGLYNEQFF
TGTGCCAGCAGTGGACTAGCGGGGCTCTACAATGAGCAGTTCTTC
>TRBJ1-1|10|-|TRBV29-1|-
CSDGNTEAFF
TGCAGCGACGGGAACACTGAAGCTTTCTTT
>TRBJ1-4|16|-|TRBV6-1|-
CASSERGHEDNEKLFF
TGTGCCAGCAGTGAGAGGGGACATGAAGATAATGAAAAACTGTTTTTT
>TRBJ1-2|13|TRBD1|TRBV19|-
CASSRDRAYGYTF
TGTGCCAGTAGCCGGGACAGGGCGTATGGCTACACCTTC
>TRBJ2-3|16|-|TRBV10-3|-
CAINTGTLSSTDTQYF
TGTGCCATCAACACCGGGACTTTAAGTAGCACAGATACGCAGTATTTT
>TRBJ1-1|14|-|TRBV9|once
CASSVSGFVTEAFF
TGTGCCAGCAGCGTATCAGGATTCGTCACTGAAGCTTTCTTT
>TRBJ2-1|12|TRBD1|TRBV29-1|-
CSASGQGFEQFF
TGCAGCGCCTCGGGACAGGGCTTCGAGCAGTTCTTC
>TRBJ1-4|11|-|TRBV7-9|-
CASSSGLELFF
TGTGCCAGCAGCTCTGGACTCGAGCTGTTTTTT
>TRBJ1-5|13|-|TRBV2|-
CASRGRESQPQHF
TGTGCCAGCAGGGGCCGAGAAAGTCAGCCCCAGCATTTT
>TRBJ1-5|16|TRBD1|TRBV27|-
CASSLIGTGRNQPQHF
TGTGCCAGCAGTTTAATCGGGACAGGGAGGAATCAGCCCCAGCATTTT
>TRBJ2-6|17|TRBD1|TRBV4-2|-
CASRSQTGLSGANVLTF
TGTGCCAGCAGGAGTCAGACAGGGCTAAGCGGGGCCAACGTCCTGACTTTC
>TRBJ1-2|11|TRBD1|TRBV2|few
CASPRGRGYTF
TGTGCCAGCCCGAGGGGGCGTGGCTACACCTTC
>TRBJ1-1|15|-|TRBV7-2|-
CASSLWHSSNTEAFF
TGTGCCAGCAGCTTATGGCACAGTTCGAACACTGAAGCTTTCTTT
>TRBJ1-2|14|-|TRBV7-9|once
CASSFVGDLNGYTF
TGTGCCAGCAGCTTTGTCGGAGATCTTAATGGCTACACCTTC
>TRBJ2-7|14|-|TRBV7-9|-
CAFTGGEVSDEQYF
TGTGCCTTTACAGGGGGGGAAGTTAGCGACGAGCAGTACTTC
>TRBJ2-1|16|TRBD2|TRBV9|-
CASSVDLAGGGNEQFF
TGTGCCAGCAGCGTAGATCTAGCGGGAGGGGGGAATGAGCAGTTCTTC
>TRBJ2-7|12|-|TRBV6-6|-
CASSISSYEQYF
TGTGCCAGCAGTATATCGTCCTACGAGCAGTACTTC